This T cell receptor (beta chain) was identified in a study of control samples from healthy donors and cancer patients. Between the trimmed V and J ends, which lost 7 bases and 7 bases, there was a span of 17 bases. Looked up from germline, CDR1 is SQVTM and CDR2 is ANQGSEA. There are 12 residues in the CDR3. Profiling relied on immunoSEQ multiplex PCR, and the TCRdb table lists in-frame clones only, not all of them. This table has 120,000 to 150,000 clones, more than 85% appearing once. The rearrangement uses TRBV29-1 and TRBJ2-7; D is possibly TRBD1 or TRBD2 (5 bases each). This clonotype was obtained from a woman younger than 45 in good health. The sequencing input was blood. The CDR3 nucleotides read TGCAGCGCCGGGACCCGGGCTGGGGAGCAGTACTTC. Translation gives CSAGTRAGEQYF.